Listed here are 29 T cell receptor beta chains from one sample, sequenced in a study of T cell responses to AZD1222 COVID-19 vaccine. Profiling relied on immunoSEQ multiplex PCR, and the TCRdb table lists in-frame clones only, not all of them. The repertoire includes about 83,000 clones, more than 75% of them detected once, and roughly 4.3% sits in the top ten. Sequencing used peripheral blood, obtained on day 0 of MenACWY control vaccination. Receptors originate from an adult in good health.

Of note for this clone: Its ends do not fully match the called genes, so a read error is possible. The rearrangement uses TRBV6-1 and TRBJ1-1, with 10 bases fitting TRBD1. The CDR3 totals 14 residues. Per the germline V gene, CDR1 is MNHNS and CDR2 is SASEGT. CDR3 nucleotides: TGTGCCAGCAGCTCCGGGACAGGGGCAGTTGAAGCCTTCTTT. It codes for CASSSGTGAVEAFF.

The V call is TRBV6-1, the J call TRBJ2-1; D is possibly TRBD2 (6 bases). This CDR3 region has 18 residues. Germline V lookup: CDR1 MNHNS, CDR2 SASEGT. V shed 1 base and J shed 3 bases, with 19 bases lying between them. The CDR3 here is CASSEDRLLAGIYNEQFF. In DNA, the CDR3 is TGTGCCAGCAGTGAAGATAGGTTACTAGCCGGCATCTACAATGAGCAGTTCTTC.

This chain connects TRBV29-1 to TRBJ2-1; D ambiguous. The CDR3 loop spans 15 amino acids. With 3 bases removed from V and 11 bases from J, the gap between germline ends came to 23 bases. CDR1 is SQVTM and CDR2 is ANQGSEA in the germline V gene. This chain's CDR3 is CSVDGPSIYNEKQFF. The CDR3 DNA reads as TGCAGCGTTGATGGGCCTTCCATCTACAATGAAAAGCAGTTCTTC.

This clone has only a few counts. CDR3 protein: CASSLSGSENEKLFF. As DNA, the CDR3 is TGTGCCAGCAGCTTGTCCGGCAGCGAGAATGAAAAACTGTTTTTT. The chain couples TRBV5-6 to TRBJ1-4; D uncertain. CDR3 size: 15 residues. V gave up 1 base and J gave up 5 bases, with 12 bases separating them. Germline CDR1 is SGHDT and CDR2 is YYEEEE.

This rearrangement joins TRBV13 to TRBJ2-3; the D gene is possibly TRBD1 (5 bases). This CDR3 region has 14 residues. Germline CDR1 and CDR2: PRHDT and FYEKMQ (reference sequence). V lost 2 bases and J lost 5, with 11 bases in between. CDR3 sequence: CASSLRVRGDTQYF. CDR3 DNA: TGTGCCAGCAGCTTAAGGGTAAGGGGAGATACGCAGTATTTT.

This sequence joins TRBV10-1 and TRBJ1-1; D gene unclear. Per the germline V gene, CDR1 is WNHNN and CDR2 is SYGVQD (reference sequence). Trimming removed 6 bases at V and 1 base at J, with 9 bases between. This CDR3 has 13 residues. As DNA, the CDR3 is TGCGCCAGCAGCCCGACCGGGAACACTGAAGCTTTCTTT. Translated: CASSPTGNTEAFF.

The chain links TRBV7-2 to TRBJ1-6; D is possibly TRBD1 (5 bases). Trimming cost V 2 bases and J 6 bases, with 11 bases left between them. The CDR3 sequence is 15 residues long. Germline-derived CDR1 and CDR2 are SGHTA and FQGNSA. The CDR3 region is CASSLTPGLNSPLHF. The DNA for the CDR3 is TGTGCCAGCAGCTTAACGCCAGGGCTTAATTCACCCCTCCACTTT.

The V and J genes are TRBV30 and TRBJ2-3, with D perhaps TRBD2 (5 bases). The germline V gene has CDR1 GTSNPN and CDR2 SVGIG (reference sequence). V lost 1 base, J lost 5 bases, and 7 bases lay in between. The CDR3 extends over 12 amino acids. The CDR3 DNA follows: TGTGCCTGGAGTGGAGGAGGAGATACGCAGTATTTT. Translated: CAWSGGGDTQYF.

The chain links TRBV18 to TRBJ2-7; D not resolved. CDR1 and CDR2 (germline): KGHSH, LQKENI. CDR3 length: 15 amino acids. The V and J ends lost 0 bases and 5 bases respectively, with 14 bases between them. In DNA form, the CDR3 reads TGTGCCAGCTCACCACCTGTGAGTGGGGTCCACGAGCAGTACTTC. The encoded protein is CASSPPVSGVHEQYF. Full variable domain (rest looked up from reference TRBV18 and TRBJ2-7): NAGVMQNPRHLVRRRGQEARLRCSPMKGHSHVYWYRQLPEEGLKFMVYLQKENIIDESGMPKERFSAEFPKEGPSILRIQQVVRGDSAAYFCASSPPVSGVHEQYFGPGTRLTVT.

The chain employs TRBV29-1 and TRBJ2-3, with 7 positions matching TRBD2. From germline, CDR1 is SQVTM and CDR2 ANQGSEA. V lost 1 base and J lost 5; bases outside the gene matches: 9. The CDR3 spans 15 residues. CDR3 amino acids: CSVEALGGSGDTQYF. The CDR3, as DNA: TGCAGCGTTGAAGCACTGGGCGGGAGCGGAGATACGCAGTATTTT.

V and J are TRBV24-1 and TRBJ2-4; a weak D match, TRBD1 (5 bases). V was shortened by 3 bases and J by 2 bases, with 10 bases between the two germline ends. This CDR3 spans 15 amino acids. The germline V gene has CDR1 KGHDR and CDR2 SFDVKD. CDR3 bases: TGTGCCACCAGTGATGAACAGGTGCCCAAAAACATTCAGTACTTC. The encoded protein is CATSDEQVPKNIQYF.

The chain has TRBV7-2 and TRBJ1-1; D is uncertain. CDR1 SGHTA and CDR2 FQGNSA come from the germline V gene. The CDR3 loop spans 14 amino acids. The germline V and J ends were trimmed by 3 bases and 0 bases, with 8 bases remaining between them. The CDR3 DNA follows: TGTGCCAGCAGCTTCTCAGGCATGAACACTGAAGCTTTCTTT. The encoded protein is CASSFSGMNTEAFF.

The chain uses TRBV7-8 and TRBJ1-6; TRBD1 matches 8 bases. CDR1 is SGHVS, CDR2 FQNEAQ, per germline. The ends lost 1 base at V and 9 bases at J; junction bases unmatched: 5. The length of the CDR3 is 15 residues. Written as DNA, the CDR3 is TGTGCCAGCAGCTTAGAGTACAGGGGGAGTTCACCCCTCCACTTT. Its protein is CASSLEYRGSSPLHF.

This clone was seen only once. The chain carries TRBV5-1 and TRBJ1-6; D ambiguous. CDR3 size: 13 residues. The V end lost 4 bases, the J end lost 9 bases, and 11 bases lay between the germline ends. CDR1 is SGHRS, CDR2 YFSETQ, per germline. The CDR3 reads CASSGEGFSPLHF. CDR3 sequence (DNA): TGCGCCAGCAGCGGGGAGGGATTTTCACCCCTCCACTTT.

The chain links TRBV2 to TRBJ1-2; a weak D match, TRBD1 (5 bases). The V gene lost 5 bases and the J gene lost 2 bases, with 9 bases spanning the gap. The germline V gene encodes CDR1 SNHLY and CDR2 FYNNEI. The CDR3 is made up of 13 amino acids. The DNA of the CDR3 is TGTGCCAGCAGTTCCGGGGCGAACTATGGCTACACCTTC. Translation gives CASSSGANYGYTF.

V usage is TRBV27 and J usage is TRBJ1-5; D gene ambiguous. The CDR3 length is 12 residues. CDR1 MNHEY and CDR2 SMNVEV come from the germline V gene (reference sequence). With 6 bases removed from V and 6 bases from J, the gap between germline ends came to 9 bases. The CDR3 region is CASSTIGQPQHF. The DNA of the CDR3 is TGTGCCAGCAGCACTATTGGTCAGCCCCAGCATTTT.

The gene calls are TRBV18 and TRBJ2-5; 7 nucleotides agree with TRBD2. CDR3 length equals 14 residues. V lost 2 bases to trimming and J lost 1 base; unmatched junction nucleotides: 1. Germline V CDR1 and CDR2: KGHSH, LQKENI. CDR3 sequence (DNA): TGTGCCAGCTCACCAGGGAGGGGCCAAGAGACCCAGTACTTC. Its protein product is CASSPGRGQETQYF.

J is TRBJ2-5 and V is TRBV7-2; TRBD2 aligns across 8 bases. The V gene's germline CDR1 is SGHTA and CDR2 FQGNSA. This CDR3 is 14 amino acids long. The ends lost 2 bases at V and 3 bases at J; junction bases unmatched: 2. The CDR3 DNA sequence: TGTGCCAGCAGCTTAAATAGCGGGAAAGAGACCCAGTACTTC. This translates into CASSLNSGKETQYF.

J is TRBJ2-5 and V is TRBV5-3; 7 bases are a match to TRBD2. TRBV5-3 is annotated as an ORF whose role is uncertain. This CDR3 spans 15 amino acids. J lost 4 bases, V lost 8 bases, and 14 bases had no gene match. The CDR3 reads CARPCGGAKRETQYF. CDR3 nucleotide sequence: TGTGCCAGGCCTTGCGGGGGAGCAAAGAGAGAGACCCAGTACTTC.

The gene calls are TRBV2 and TRBJ2-5; D possibly corresponds to TRBD2 (6 bases). The CDR3 is 13 amino acids. The V and J ends lost 8 bases and 5 bases respectively, with 15 bases between them. Germline V gene sequence: CDR1 SNHLY, CDR2 FYNNEI. For the CDR3, the DNA is TGTGCCAGCGGACTACTACGGGGGGAGACCCAGTACTTC. This gives the protein CASGLLRGETQYF.

This clone showed up just once. CDR3 sequence reads: CASSSAAGGTYEQYF. The CDR3, as DNA: TGTGCCAGCAGTTCGGCTGCGGGGGGAACTTACGAGCAGTACTTC. The V gene is TRBV28, the J gene TRBJ2-7; TRBD2 matches 8 bases. CDR3 length: 15 residues. The germline V gene has CDR1 MDHEN and CDR2 SYDVKM. The V segment lost 4 bases and the J segment 4 bases; nucleotides outside the gene matches: 9.

V gene TRBV28 combines with J gene TRBJ2-7; 10 bases align to TRBD2. The CDR3 covers 16 residues. Germline V gene data show CDR1 as MDHEN and CDR2 as SYDVKM. After removal of 6 bases from V and 5 bases from J, the junction contained 13 bases not matched to a gene. For the CDR3, the DNA is TGTGCCAGCAGCTTACAAAGCGCCGGGACTAGCGACGAGCAGTACTTC. Its protein product is CASSLQSAGTSDEQYF.

This rearrangement joins TRBV28 to TRBJ2-7; D not certain. Germline V CDR1 and CDR2: MDHEN, SYDVKM. V lost 6 bases to trimming and J lost 0 bases, with 9 bases between them. The CDR3 spans 13 residues. In DNA form, the CDR3 reads TGTGCCAGCAGGCCCCATAACTCCTACGAGCAGTACTTC. This codes for CASRPHNSYEQYF. The full variable domain, its missing parts supplied by reference TRBV28 and TRBJ2-7, is DVKVTQSSRYLVKRTGEKVFLECVQDMDHENMFWYRQDPGLGLRLIYFSYDVKMKEKGDIPEGYSVSREKKERFSLILESASTNQTSMYLCASRPHNSYEQYFGPGTRLTVT.

This chain links TRBV10-3 with TRBJ2-7; TRBD1 agrees at 9 bases. This CDR3 has 15 residues. With 2 bases clipped from V and 6 bases from J, the junction kept 8 bases outside the gene matches. Per the germline V gene, CDR1 is ENHRY and CDR2 is SYGVKD. The DNA for the CDR3 is TGTGCCATCAGTGAGAACGGGGACAGGGCCATCGAGCAGTACTTC. This sequence encodes CAISENGDRAIEQYF.

The CDR3 DNA reads as TGTGCCAGCAGCTCCGGGACAGGGCGCGATGAGCAGTTCTTC. Translating it yields CASSSGTGRDEQFF. The V and J genes are TRBV6-5 and TRBJ2-1, with 9 positions matching TRBD1. This CDR3 contains 14 residues. Germline V gene lookup returns CDR1 MNHEY and CDR2 SVGAGI. After removal of 6 bases from V and 8 bases from J, the junction contained 8 bases not matched to a gene.

V usage is TRBV7-9 and J usage is TRBJ1-6; 9 nucleotides line up with TRBD1. V dropped 7 bases and J dropped 9; count of bases not matched to a gene: 16. The length of the CDR3 is 17 residues. Germline values: CDR1 SEHNR, CDR2 FQNEAQ (reference sequence). The CDR3 bases are TGTGCCAGCATCAGGGGACAGGGTGGAATTGGCGTTTCACCCCTCCACTTT. It translates to CASIRGQGGIGVSPLHF.

The chain employs TRBV29-1 and TRBJ2-1, with 11 bases identical to TRBD1. This CDR3 is 14 amino acids long. After removal of 3 bases from V and 8 bases from J, the junction contained 6 bases not matched to a gene. Germline assignment: CDR1 SQVTM and CDR2 ANQGSEA. CDR3: CSVDGDRGYYEQFF. CDR3 sequence (DNA): TGCAGCGTTGATGGGGACAGGGGGTATTATGAGCAGTTCTTC.

The chain has TRBV5-1 and TRBJ2-1, with TRBD2 matching 8 bases. V was pared by 5 bases and J by 5 bases, with 15 bases of the junction left unmatched. This CDR3 comprises 17 residues. CDR1 is SGHRS, CDR2 YFSETQ, per germline. The CDR3 DNA reads as TGCGCCAGCAGTCCCTTTTATAGCGGGACTATCCACAATGAGCAGTTCTTC. Translation gives CASSPFYSGTIHNEQFF.

V gene TRBV5-6 combines with J gene TRBJ1-5; D uncertain. V lost 2 bases and J lost 5, with 5 bases in between. CDR1 and CDR2 from the germline V gene are SGHDT and YYEEEE. This CDR3 contains 12 residues. The CDR3 is CASSLRDQPQHF. DNA of the CDR3: TGTGCCAGCAGCTTACGAGATCAGCCCCAGCATTTT.